These 10 T cell receptor beta chains were all obtained from the same sample, sequenced in a study of CD8 T cells in ankylosing spondylitis. These receptors' antigens are unknown. General study findings and limits: Ankylosing spondylitis blood seemed to carry a telltale TCR beta motif made of several highly homologous variants.

TCRdb re-derived calls from the 5' RACE reads in MiXCR, one entry per CDR3 protein. The sample has about 420,000 distinct CDR3 sequences; 20% to 25% are singletons. The sample comprised blood, either unsorted or a sorted T cell fraction (not recorded which). The receptors here all came from a male donor with ankylosing spondylitis.

The V and J genes are TRBV3-1 and TRBJ2-2; D uncertain. V was clipped by 1 base and J by 1 base, with 7 bases between them. The CDR3 spans 15 residues. The germline gives CDR1 LGHDT, CDR2 YNNKEL (reference sequence). CDR3 coding DNA: TGTGCCAGCAGCCAAGTTTTGTGGAACACCGGGGAGCTGTTTTTT. It encodes CASSQVLWNTGELFF.

This clonotype has a handful of counts. The chain carries TRBV5-1 and TRBJ2-2; weak D call: TRBD2 (5 bases). CDR3 length: 14 amino acids. The germline CDR1 and CDR2 sequences are SGHRS and YFSETQ. V lost 6 bases to trimming and J lost 3 bases, with 12 bases between them. The CDR3 loop is CASTLEADTGELFF. CDR3 coding DNA: TGCGCCAGCACTCTAGAAGCGGACACCGGGGAGCTGTTTTTT.

This clonotype was detected only a few times. The V gene is TRBV7-9, the J gene TRBJ2-5; 11 bases are shared with TRBD1. V lost 2 bases and J lost 3; bases outside the gene matches: 2. CDR3 length: 15 amino acids. The germline V gene encodes CDR1 SEHNR and CDR2 FQNEAQ (reference sequence). The chain's CDR3 is CASSLWDRGKETQYF. CDR3 DNA: TGTGCCAGCAGCTTATGGGACAGGGGGAAAGAGACCCAGTACTTC.

The CDR3 DNA is TGTGCCAGCAGTTACTACCCCGGGGGCTCCTACGAGCAGTACTTC. This gives the protein CASSYYPGGSYEQYF. The genes are TRBV6-5 and TRBJ2-7, with D maybe TRBD2 (6 bases). The CDR3 length is 15 residues. From germline, CDR1 is MNHEY and CDR2 SVGAGI. Trimming pared 1 base from V and 0 bases from J, leaving 10 bases between.

The chain employs TRBV4-2 and TRBJ1-1; D is unclear. The CDR3 extends over 14 amino acids. V gave up 0 bases and J gave up 5 bases, with 10 bases separating them. Germline V lookup: CDR1 LGHNA, CDR2 YNFKEQ. The CDR3 coding sequence is TGTGCCAGCAGCCAAGATGAGGGAGGAACTGAAGCTTTCTTT. Translated: CASSQDEGGTEAFF.

This clonotype has just a few counts. The V call is TRBV28, the J call TRBJ2-3; 7 bases are a match to TRBD1. V shed 2 bases, J shed 4 bases, and the junction held 9 bases outside the gene matches. This CDR3 region has 16 residues. In germline, CDR1 is MDHEN, CDR2 SYDVKM. The CDR3 nucleotides are TGTGCCAGCAGTTTAGAACTATACAGGGGCTCAGATACGCAGTATTTT. Amino acids: CASSLELYRGSDTQYF.

This clonotype was recorded many times. The CDR3 nucleotides read TGTGCCAGCTCACCATCGAATAGCAATCAGCCCCAGCATTTT. This encodes CASSPSNSNQPQHF. The rearrangement links TRBV18 to TRBJ1-5; D not certain. Germline V gene data show CDR1 as KGHSH and CDR2 as LQKENI. Trimming stripped 2 bases from V and 0 bases from J, with 5 bases between. The length of the CDR3 is 14 residues.

This clonotype was seen a handful of times. CDR3 sequence: CASSTSTGKETQYF. In DNA, the CDR3 is TGTGCCAGCAGTACCTCGACAGGGAAAGAGACCCAGTACTTC. This rearrangement joins TRBV2 to TRBJ2-5; TRBD1 matches 7 bases. The CDR3 runs to 14 residues. V lost 5 bases and J lost 3; bases outside the gene matches: 6. The V gene's germline CDR1 is SNHLY and CDR2 FYNNEI.

This clonotype was observed a handful of times. The rearrangement joins TRBV4-2 to TRBJ2-7; the D gene is possibly TRBD2 (5 bases). V gave up 0 bases and J gave up 3 bases, with 15 bases separating them. CDR1 is LGHNA and CDR2 is YNFKEQ in the germline V gene. The CDR3 runs to 16 residues. In nucleotides, the CDR3 is TGTGCCAGCAGCCAAGATCCGCGGGCAGGTAACTACGAGCAGTACTTC. Translation: CASSQDPRAGNYEQYF.

The CDR3 nucleotides read TGTGCCAGCAGTCCCGACCCCGGGGTCTTGTATGGCTACACCTTC. This sequence encodes CASSPDPGVLYGYTF. The chain employs TRBV28 and TRBJ1-2; D remains unclear. V lost 5 bases and J 5 bases, leaving 18 bases between the germline ends. The germline gives CDR1 MDHEN, CDR2 SYDVKM. The CDR3 covers 15 residues.